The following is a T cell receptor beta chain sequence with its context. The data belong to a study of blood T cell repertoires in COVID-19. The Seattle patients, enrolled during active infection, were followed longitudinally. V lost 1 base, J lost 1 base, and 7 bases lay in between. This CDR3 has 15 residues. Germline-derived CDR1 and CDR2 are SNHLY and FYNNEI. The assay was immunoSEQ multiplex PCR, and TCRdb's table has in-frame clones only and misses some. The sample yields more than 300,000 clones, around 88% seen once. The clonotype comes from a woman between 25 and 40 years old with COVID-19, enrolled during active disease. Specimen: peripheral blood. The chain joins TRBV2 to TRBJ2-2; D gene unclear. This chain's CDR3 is CASSEGPGNTGELFF. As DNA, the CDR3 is TGTGCCAGCAGTGAAGGGCCAGGGAACACCGGGGAGCTGTTTTTT. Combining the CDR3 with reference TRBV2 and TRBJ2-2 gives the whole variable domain EPEVTQTPSHQVTQMGQEVILRCVPISNHLYFYWYRQILGQKVEFLVSFYNNEISEKSEIFDDQFSVERPDGSNFTLKIRSTKLEDSAMYFCASSEGPGNTGELFFGEGSRLTVL.